The source of this TCR beta chain is a study of shared clonotypes between healthy human individuals. Study observations and caveats: For naive CD4 cells, roughly 5.5% of clonotypes were shared across a handful of donors. Clonotype sharing among donors was expected to depend on sequencing depth.

As concerns this clone: Its antigen is unknown.

Method: immunoSEQ multiplex PCR; TCRdb's copy keeps in-frame clones and lacks some. The repertoire holds around 1,900,000 clones, with 80% to 95% as singletons. Germline V CDR1 and CDR2: SQVTM, ANQGSEA. The CDR3 is 14 residues long. Trimming cost V 3 bases and J 6 bases, with 17 bases left between them. As defined, naive CD8 cells were CD45RO-negative and positively selected for CCR7, with terminally differentiated effector memory CD45RA+ cells excluded. Sequenced material: naive CD8+ T cells from PBMCs. The chain couples TRBV29-1 to TRBJ1-2, with D uncertain. The sequence was obtained from a man aged 18 to 29 in good health. Some clones in this sample may be carry-over from other donors' samples. The CDR3: CSVEDRTPLHGYTF. DNA for the CDR3: TGCAGCGTTGAGGACCGAACTCCTTTACATGGCTACACCTTC.